This T cell receptor (beta chain) was found in a study of beta chain features in type 1 diabetes. Study summary: The patient and healthy donor groups were comparable for age, gender and cell yields. Across all samples, approximately 110,000,000 sorted cells were examined. The study, taken as a whole, reports: Using cDNA template may skew counts toward highly expressing activated cells. When Type 1 diabetes patients were examined, their TCRB CDR3s proved moderately but significantly shorter in all four CD4+ subsets.

Of note for this clone: No antigen is known for it. This sample includes further DNA sequences coding for the same CDR3.

Purity exceeded 95% in all sorted populations. In germline, CDR1 is DFQATT, CDR2 SNEGSKA (reference sequence). This CDR3 is built from 11 residues. The V end was cut by 1 base, the J end by 6 bases, with 5 bases between. Reverse transcribing all isolated RNA meant expressed TCRB transcripts were sequenced. Measured with immunoSEQ multiplex PCR; TCRdb has only the in-frame clones, and not every one. The table has 150,000 to 190,000 clones, approximately 10% seen once. This TCR was recovered from a young man with type 1 diabetes. Sequencing used central memory CD4+ T cells from blood. The rearrangement uses TRBV20-1 and TRBJ2-3, with D uncertain. The CDR3 DNA reads TGCAGTGCTAGAGTGCAGGATACGCAGTATTTT. Its translation: CSARVQDTQYF.